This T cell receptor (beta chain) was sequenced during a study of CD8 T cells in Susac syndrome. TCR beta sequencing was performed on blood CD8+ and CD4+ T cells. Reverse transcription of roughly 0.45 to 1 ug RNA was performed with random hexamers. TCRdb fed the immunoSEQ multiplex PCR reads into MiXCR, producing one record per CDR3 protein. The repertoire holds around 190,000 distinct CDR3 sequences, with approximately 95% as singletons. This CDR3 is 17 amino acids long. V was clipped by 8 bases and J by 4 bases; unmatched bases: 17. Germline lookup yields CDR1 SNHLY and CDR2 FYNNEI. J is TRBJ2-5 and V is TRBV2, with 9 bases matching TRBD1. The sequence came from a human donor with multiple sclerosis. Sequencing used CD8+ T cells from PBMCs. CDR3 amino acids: CASPEAGTGLQGETQYF. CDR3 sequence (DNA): TGTGCCAGCCCCGAAGCCGGGACAGGGCTGCAAGGAGAGACCCAGTACTTC. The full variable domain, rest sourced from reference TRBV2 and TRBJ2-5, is EPEVTQTPSHQVTQMGQEVILRCVPISNHLYFYWYRQILGQKVEFLVSFYNNEISEKSEIFDDQFSVERPDGSNFTLKIRSTKLEDSAMYFCASPEAGTGLQGETQYFGPGTRLLVL.